Given below is one T cell receptor beta chain in context. What it binds is unknown. This CDR3 comprises 14 residues. Germline CDR1 and CDR2: SGHNT and YENEEA. Trimming took 5 bases from V and 0 from J, leaving 9 bases between them. Since all of the isolated RNA was reverse transcribed, expressed TCRB transcripts were what got sequenced. The protocol was immunoSEQ multiplex PCR, while the TCRdb copy is restricted to in-frame clones and leaves out a portion. Here the sample spans about 360,000 clones, roughly 12% being singletons. This record belongs to a study of beta chain features in type 1 diabetes. Points from the study as a whole: More deletions and fewer insertions at VDJ junctions were found in patients with type 1 diabetes. A PCR bias possibly favoring shorter templates would apply equally to patients and controls.

Every participating donor gave one draw, a heparinised blood sample averaging about 100 mL. The gene calls are TRBV11-3 and TRBJ2-3, with D possibly being TRBD2 (5 bases). The TCR comes from a man younger than 35 in good health. Sequenced: naive CD4+ T cells from blood. This chain's CDR3 is CASSGGASTDTQYF. The CDR3, as DNA: TGTGCCAGCAGCGGAGGTGCTAGCACAGATACGCAGTATTTT.